A single T cell receptor (beta chain) is shown here with its context. This clone's antigen is unknown. No qualities accompany the bases; no much larger clone lies one base away. The CDR1 and CDR2 encoded by the germline V gene are MRHNA and SNTAGT. V is shortened by 9 bases, J by 3 bases, and the region joining them spans 16 bases. Including the terminal cysteine and phenylalanine, the CDR3 comprises 14 residues. Left in the record is the CDR3 DNA by itself, 42 bases read in frame from the first base. The data were taken from a study of blood T cell repertoires in COVID-19 (dated by TCRdb to 2018 to 2021). Broadly, across the study: The collaborator samples originated in the United States, Italy and Spain and spanned the acute and convalescent phases of COVID-19. The material from the prospective study consisted of cDNA or gDNA derived from T cells, B-cell-depleted T cells, or PBMCs. The dataset comprised deeply sampled blood TCRbeta repertoires from subjects exposed to, actively infected with, or recovered from COVID-19. The repertoires were made available in a free public database intended to serve as a resource for research on the immune response to SARS-CoV-2. The samples were drawn from the first 160 participants of the ongoing ImmuneRACE study and from some 1,300 subjects provided by 6 global collaborators. The sample metadata nearly always contained a de-identified subject ID, COVID-19 status, age in years and sex. Where HLA class I and class II types were available, the types were taken from metadata supplied by the sample provider, not from assay-based typing.

The immunoSEQ Assay, a bias-controlled multiplex PCR, was used to amplify TCRbeta CDR3 regions from genomic DNA. The authors processed their data as follows. Within the assay, amplification of reference gene primers was used to estimate how many nucleated cells each sample contained. Sequence reads were collapsed and filtered to measure the absolute abundance of every unique TCRbeta CDR3 rearrangement. For each sample, productive Simpson clonality was calculated as the square root of Simpson's diversity index over productive rearrangements. TCRdb mirrors the immuneACCESS table, restricted to in-frame sequences. Some clones are absent from its copies; in checked studies, under half trace to an unresolved V gene, and the reason for the others is unknown. Clonal size and the V and J genes are those of that table, whereas D and trimming came from the DNA. This sample holds 200,000 to 300,000 clones; 84% were observed only once. The top ten clonotypes cover around 4.2% of the sample.

Each collaborating institution followed its own protocols to collect whole blood in K2EDTA tubes. For TCRbeta analysis, collaborators shipped samples in one of three forms: frozen whole blood, isolated PBMCs, or DNA extracted from either of those sample types. Summary of the overall study and its limitations: The amount of clinical and demographic metadata varied by source and participant and was provided uncurated.

Sequencing was carried out using peripheral blood. Here the chain combines TRBV6-4 and TRBJ2-3; the D gene is perhaps TRBD1, from 6 matching bases. The sequence was collected from a man aged 60 to 69 with acute or convalescent COVID-19. For the CDR3, the sequence is CASRRTQGTDTQYF. The nucleotide sequence is given as TGTGCCAGTCGACGAACCCAGGGGACAGATACGCAGTATTTT.